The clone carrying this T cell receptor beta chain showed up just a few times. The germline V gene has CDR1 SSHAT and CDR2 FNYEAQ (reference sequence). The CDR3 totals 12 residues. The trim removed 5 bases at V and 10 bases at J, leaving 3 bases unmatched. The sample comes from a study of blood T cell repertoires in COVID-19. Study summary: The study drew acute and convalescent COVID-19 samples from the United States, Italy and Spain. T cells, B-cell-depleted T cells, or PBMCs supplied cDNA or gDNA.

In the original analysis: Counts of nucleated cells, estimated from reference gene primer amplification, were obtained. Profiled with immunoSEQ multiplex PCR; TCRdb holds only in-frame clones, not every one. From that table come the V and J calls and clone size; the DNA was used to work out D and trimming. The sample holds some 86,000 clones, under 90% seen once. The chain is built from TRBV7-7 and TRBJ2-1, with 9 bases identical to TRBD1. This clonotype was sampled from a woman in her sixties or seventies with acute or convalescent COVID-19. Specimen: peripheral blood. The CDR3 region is CASSPGQGEQFF. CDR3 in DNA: TGTGCCAGCAGCCCCGGACAGGGGGAGCAGTTCTTC.